This T cell receptor (beta chain) appears in the sequencing data of a study of shared clonotypes between healthy human individuals. The CDR3 is 14 amino acids. Looked up from germline, CDR1 is SGHAT and CDR2 is FQNNGV. V lost 3 bases to trimming and J lost 3 bases; unmatched junction nucleotides: 4. Repertoires were generated with immunoSEQ multiplex PCR, while TCRdb's copy carries only in-frame clones and drops some. The repertoire holds about 1.5 million clones, with approximately 98% as singletons. Specimen: naive CD4+ T cells sorted from blood. Subset described: CD45RA+ positively selected. The chain is built from TRBV11-2 and TRBJ2-5; 7 nucleotides line up with TRBD1. This clonotype originated in a man in his thirties or forties in good health. The CDR3 bases are TGTGCCAGCAGCTTGGGACAGCATAAAGAGACCCAGTACTTC. Translated: CASSLGQHKETQYF. Supplemented by reference TRBV11-2 and TRBJ2-5, the full variable domain reads EAGVAQSPRYKIIEKRQSVAFWCNPISGHATLYWYQQILGQGPKLLIQFQNNGVVDDSQLPKDRFSAERLKGVDSTLKIQPAKLEDSAVYLCASSLGQHKETQYFGPGTRLLVL.